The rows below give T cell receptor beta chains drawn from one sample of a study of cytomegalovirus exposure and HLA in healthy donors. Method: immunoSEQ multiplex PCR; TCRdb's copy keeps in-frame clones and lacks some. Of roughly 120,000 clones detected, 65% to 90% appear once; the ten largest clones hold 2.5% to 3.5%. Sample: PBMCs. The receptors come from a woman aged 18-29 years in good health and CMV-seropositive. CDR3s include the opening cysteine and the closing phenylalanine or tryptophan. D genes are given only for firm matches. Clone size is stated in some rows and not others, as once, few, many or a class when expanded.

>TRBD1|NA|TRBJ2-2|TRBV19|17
TGTGCCAGTAGTATAGATCTGGGACAGGGGGCGCCCGGGGAGCTGTTTTTT
CASSIDLGQGAPGELFF
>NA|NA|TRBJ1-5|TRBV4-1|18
TGCGCCAGCAGCCAAGATCCCGGGGGGCTCGGAGCTTTTCAGCCCCAGCATTTT
CASSQDPGGLGAFQPQHF
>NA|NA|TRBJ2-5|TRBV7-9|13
TGTGCCAGCAGCTTGAGACAGTACGAGACCCAGTACTTC
CASSLRQYETQYF
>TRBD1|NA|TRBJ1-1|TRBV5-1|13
TGCGCCAGCAGCCTAGGACAGGGGGGTGAAGCTTTCTTT
CASSLGQGGEAFF
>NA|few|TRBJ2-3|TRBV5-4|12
TGTGCCAGCAGCTCGGGCACAGATACGCAGTATTTT
CASSSGTDTQYF
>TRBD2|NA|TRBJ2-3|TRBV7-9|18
TGTGCCAGCAGCTTAGGAAGTAGCGGGGGGCTTCTCACAGATACGCAGTATTTT
CASSLGSSGGLLTDTQYF
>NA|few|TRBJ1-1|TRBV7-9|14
TGTTCCAGCAGGCTAGAGACGGCCTACACTGAAGCTTTCTTT
CSSRLETAYTEAFF
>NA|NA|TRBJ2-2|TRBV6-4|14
TGTGCCAGCAGGGGGGGGCCCGAGACCGGGGAGCTGTTTTTT
CASRGGPETGELFF
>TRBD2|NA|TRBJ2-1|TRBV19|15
TGTGCCAGTAGTATTTGGGTCGGGGGGATCGATGAGCAGTTCTTC
CASSIWVGGIDEQFF
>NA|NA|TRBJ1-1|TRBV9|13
TGTGCCAGCAGCGTAACAGGGAACACTGAAGCTTTCTTT
CASSVTGNTEAFF
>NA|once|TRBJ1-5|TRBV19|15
TGTGCCAGTAGTATCCTGCTGGCAGGGAATCAGCCCCAGCATTTT
CASSILLAGNQPQHF
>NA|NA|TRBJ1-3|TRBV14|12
TGTGCCAGCAGCCAAACAGGAAACACCATATATTTT
CASSQTGNTIYF
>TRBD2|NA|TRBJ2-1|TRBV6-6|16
TGTGCCAGCAGTTACCTCCGAGCGGGGGGGCCCAATGAGCAGTTCTTC
CASSYLRAGGPNEQFF
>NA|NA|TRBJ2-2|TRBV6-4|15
TGTGCCAGCAGTCCGTCCCGGGACTACACCGGGGAGCTGTTTTTT
CASSPSRDYTGELFF
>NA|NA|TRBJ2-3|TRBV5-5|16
TGTGCCAGCAGCTTGGTGGCGGGTTTTGGCACAGATACGCAGTATTTT
CASSLVAGFGTDTQYF
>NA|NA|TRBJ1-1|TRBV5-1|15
TGCGCCAGCAGCGGGGCACAGGGATTGAACACTGAAGCTTTCTTT
CASSGAQGLNTEAFF
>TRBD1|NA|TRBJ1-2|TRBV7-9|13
TGTGCCAGCAGCTACGGGACAGACTATGGCTACACCTTC
CASSYGTDYGYTF
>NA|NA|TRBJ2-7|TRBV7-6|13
TGTGCCAGCAGCGTCGGAACTAGGCACGAGCAGTACTTC
CASSVGTRHEQYF
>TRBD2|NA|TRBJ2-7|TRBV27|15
TGTGCCAGCAGTTCCCCGGGACTATCGACCTACGAGCAGTACTTC
CASSSPGLSTYEQYF
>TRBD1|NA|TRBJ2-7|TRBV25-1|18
TGTGCCAGCAGTGACCCTACCCGATCCGAACAGGGGGCGGGCGAGCAGTACTTC
CASSDPTRSEQGAGEQYF
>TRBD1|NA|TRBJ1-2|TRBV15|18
TGTGCCACCAGCAGAGAGGGACAGGGGGCGGAGGGGAACTATGGCTACACCTTC
CATSREGQGAEGNYGYTF
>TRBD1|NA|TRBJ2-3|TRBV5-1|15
TGCGCCAGCAGCTTGGGACAGGGGTTTGGGGATACGCAGTATTTT
CASSLGQGFGDTQYF
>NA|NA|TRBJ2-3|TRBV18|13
TGTGCCAGCGACGGGGGTGACACAGATACGCAGTATTTT
CASDGGDTDTQYF
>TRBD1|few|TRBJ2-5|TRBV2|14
TGTGCCAGCAACCTCCCGGGACAGGGGCAGACCCAGTACTTC
CASNLPGQGQTQYF
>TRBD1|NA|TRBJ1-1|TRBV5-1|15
TGCGCCAGCAGCTTGGTTGGGACAGCGAACACTGAAGCTTTCTTT
CASSLVGTANTEAFF
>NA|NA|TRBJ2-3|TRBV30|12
TGTGCCTGGAGTCTGCCGGGGTCCTGGGAGTATTTT
CAWSLPGSWEYF
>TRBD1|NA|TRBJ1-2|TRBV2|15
TGTGCCAGCAGTCAATCAAGGACAGGGGGCTATGGCTACACCTTC
CASSQSRTGGYGYTF
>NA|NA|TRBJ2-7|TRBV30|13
TGTGCCTGGAGTGGGGAAGGGGGGGCGCGACAGTACTTC
CAWSGEGGARQYF
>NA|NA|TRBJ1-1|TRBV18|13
TGTGCCAGCTCTCAGGGGTTGGACACTGAAGCTTTCTTT
CASSQGLDTEAFF
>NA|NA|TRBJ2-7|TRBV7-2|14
TGTGCCAGCAGCCCCTCGACAGTTAATTACGAGCAGTACTTC
CASSPSTVNYEQYF
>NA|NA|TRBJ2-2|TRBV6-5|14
TGTGCCAGCAGACCATACTCGAACACCGGGGAGCTGTTTTTT
CASRPYSNTGELFF
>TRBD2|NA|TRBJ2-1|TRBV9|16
TGTGCCAGCAGCGGGCCTGAACGGGGGGGCTTCAATGAGCAGTTCTTC
CASSGPERGGFNEQFF
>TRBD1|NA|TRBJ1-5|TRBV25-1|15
TGTGCCAGCAGTGCCACAGGGGGTAGCAATCAGCCCCAGCATTTT
CASSATGGSNQPQHF
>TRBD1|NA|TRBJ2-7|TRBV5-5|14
TGTGCCAGCAGCTGGGGACAGGGGCTCGACGAGCAGTACTTC
CASSWGQGLDEQYF
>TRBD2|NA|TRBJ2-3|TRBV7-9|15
TGTGCCAGCAGCCCCACGGAGCGGGGTATAGATACGCAGTATTTT
CASSPTERGIDTQYF
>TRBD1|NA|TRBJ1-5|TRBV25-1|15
TGTGCCAGCAGTGACAGGGGGCTGGGCAATCAGCCCCAGCATTTT
CASSDRGLGNQPQHF
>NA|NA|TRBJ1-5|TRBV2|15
TGTGCCAGCAGTGAAGGTCAACCCCGGAGGCAGCCCCAGCATTTT
CASSEGQPRRQPQHF
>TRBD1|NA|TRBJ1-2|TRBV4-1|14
TGCGCCAGCCGACGGACAGGGATCGGCTATGGCTACACCTTC
CASRRTGIGYGYTF
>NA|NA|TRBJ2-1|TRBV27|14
TGTGCCAGCAGTTTAGGGGGCGCCTACAATGAGCAGTTCTTC
CASSLGGAYNEQFF
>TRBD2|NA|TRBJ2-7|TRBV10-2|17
TGCGCCAGCAAGAGCTCGCGGGGGGGTAGGAGCTCCTACGAGCAGTACTTC
CASKSSRGGRSSYEQYF
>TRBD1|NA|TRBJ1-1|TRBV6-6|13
TGTGCCAGCAGACCGGGGACAGGACAAGAAGCTTTCTTT
CASRPGTGQEAFF
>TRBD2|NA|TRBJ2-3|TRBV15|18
TGTGCCACCAGCAGAGAAGGCCCCAGCGGGGGGGAGACAGATACGCAGTATTTT
CATSREGPSGGETDTQYF
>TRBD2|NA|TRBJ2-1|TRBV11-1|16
TGTGCCAGCAGCTATATTAGCGGGGGGGCCTACAATGAGCAGTTCTTC
CASSYISGGAYNEQFF
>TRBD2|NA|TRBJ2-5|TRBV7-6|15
TGTGCCAGCAGCTTAGTACCCAGCGGGGGGGAGACCCAGTACTTC
CASSLVPSGGETQYF
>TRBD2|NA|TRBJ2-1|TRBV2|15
TGTGCCAGCAGTGAAGCACTAGCGGGGGGGAACGAGCAGTTCTTC
CASSEALAGGNEQFF
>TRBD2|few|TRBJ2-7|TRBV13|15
TGTGCCAGCAGCCCCAGACTAGCGGGGTTCTACGAGCAGTACTTC
CASSPRLAGFYEQYF
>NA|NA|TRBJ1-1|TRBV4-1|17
TGCGCCAGCAGCCAAGAGGAGGGGTTCAGAAAGAACACTGAAGCTTTCTTT
CASSQEEGFRKNTEAFF
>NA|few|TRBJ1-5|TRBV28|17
TGTGCCAGCAGTACACCCCCAAGCAGAGGCTTCAATCAGCCCCAGCATTTT
CASSTPPSRGFNQPQHF
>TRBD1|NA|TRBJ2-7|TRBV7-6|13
TGTGCCAGCAGCTGGACAGGGGGAAACGAGCAGTACTTC
CASSWTGGNEQYF
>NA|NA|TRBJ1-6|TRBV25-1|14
TGTGCCAGCAGTGAGGGGGGGGGATTTTCACCCCTCCACTTT
CASSEGGGFSPLHF
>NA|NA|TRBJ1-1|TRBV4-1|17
TGCGCCAGCAGCCACAAAATCCAAGAACAGGGTCTCGCTGAAGCTTTCTTT
CASSHKIQEQGLAEAFF
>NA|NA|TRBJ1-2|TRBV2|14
TGTGCCAGCAGTGAAGAGGGGCGCCCAGATGGCTACACCTTC
CASSEEGRPDGYTF
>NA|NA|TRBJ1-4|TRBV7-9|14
TGTGCCAGCAGCTTAACAGCAACTAATGAAAAACTGTTTTTT
CASSLTATNEKLFF
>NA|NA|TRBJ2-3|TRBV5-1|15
TGCGCCAGCATTCGACTAGACCCTAGCACAGATACGCAGTATTTT
CASIRLDPSTDTQYF
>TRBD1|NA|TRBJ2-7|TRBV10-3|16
TGTGCCATCAGTGAGAGAGACAGGGTGAACCACTACGAGCAGTACTTC
CAISERDRVNHYEQYF
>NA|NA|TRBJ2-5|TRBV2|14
TGTGCCAGCAGTGACCCGAACAGGGAAGAGACCCAGTACTTC
CASSDPNREETQYF